What follows are 18 T cell receptor beta chains derived from one specimen sequenced in a study of blood T cell repertoires in COVID-19. The protocol was immunoSEQ multiplex PCR, while the TCRdb copy is restricted to in-frame clones and leaves out a portion. The sample includes about 130,000 clones, roughly 77% of them seen just once. The source material was peripheral blood. The source is a woman in her 70s with COVID-19, enrolled during active disease.

The CDR3 is CASSRGTMGGDEQFF. The CDR3 DNA reads as TGTGCCAGCAGCCGGGGGACCATGGGAGGGGATGAGCAGTTCTTC. The gene calls are TRBV7-2 and TRBJ2-1, with 7 bases identical to TRBD2. V lost 5 bases, J lost 8 bases, and 12 bases stayed unmatched. Germline-derived CDR1 and CDR2 are SGHTA and FQGNSA. CDR3 size: 15 residues.

V usage is TRBV10-3 and J usage is TRBJ1-4; D not resolved. This CDR3 region has 18 residues. The germline gives CDR1 ENHRY, CDR2 SYGVKD. V was pared by 0 bases and J by 0 bases, with 14 bases between. The CDR3 DNA reads TGTGCCATCAGTGAGTCCGGGGTTGGCCTTGCAACTAATGAAAAACTGTTTTTT. Amino acids: CAISESGVGLATNEKLFF.

The rearrangement joins TRBV7-2 to TRBJ2-1, with a possible D match to TRBD1 (5 bases). V lost 0 bases and J lost 2, with 14 bases in between. This CDR3 spans 17 amino acids. CDR1 is SGHTA, CDR2 FQGNSA, per germline. CDR3 bases: TGTGCCAGCAGCTTAGCGGCAGGGAACCAGCCCTACAATGAGCAGTTCTTC. It codes for CASSLAAGNQPYNEQFF.

The chain employs TRBV7-6 and TRBJ1-3; 8 positions agree with TRBD1. Trimming removed 4 bases from V and 4 bases from J; junction bases left unmatched: 6. The germline gives CDR1 SGHVS, CDR2 FNYEAQ. The CDR3 contains 15 residues. The CDR3 sequence: CASSSLTGAGNTIYF. CDR3 coding DNA: TGTGCCAGCAGCTCCCTGACAGGGGCGGGAAACACCATATATTTT.

The rearrangement uses TRBV23-1 and TRBJ1-5; 8 bases align to TRBD1. TRBV23-1 is an ORF for which the function is uncertain. The CDR3 loop spans 14 amino acids. V lost 5 bases and J lost 5; bases outside the gene matches: 5. CDR3 sequence reads: CASSLDRADQPQHF. In DNA, the CDR3 is TGCGCCAGCAGTTTGGACAGGGCGGATCAGCCCCAGCATTTT.

This sequence joins TRBV5-6 and TRBJ1-4, with 7 nucleotides matching TRBD1. Germline V gene sequence: CDR1 SGHDT, CDR2 YYEEEE. The CDR3 runs 16 residues. V lost 4 bases to trimming and J lost 7 bases; unmatched junction nucleotides: 13. CDR3 DNA sequence: TGTGCCAGCAGCCTCCGGGACAGATGGGGCGCTGAAAAACTGTTTTTT. Its translation is CASSLRDRWGAEKLFF.

The chain joins TRBV5-1 to TRBJ2-3, with TRBD1 identical over 10 bases. The germline gives CDR1 SGHRS, CDR2 YFSETQ. V gave up 3 bases and J gave up 3 bases; unmatched junction bases: 7. The CDR3 runs 16 residues. CDR3 in amino acids: CASSYRTGGFTDTQYF. The CDR3 coding sequence is TGCGCCAGCAGCTACCGGACAGGGGGGTTTACAGATACGCAGTATTTT.

This clone was seen only once. The chain joins TRBV30 to TRBJ1-1, with a weak D call TRBD1 (6 bases). The germline V gene encodes CDR1 GTSNPN and CDR2 SVGIG (reference sequence). Trimming left V 0 bases short and J 3 bases short, with 11 bases between. The CDR3 extends over 14 amino acids. This CDR3 reads CAWSVGPGDTEAFF. The CDR3 nucleotides read TGTGCCTGGAGTGTGGGTCCAGGGGACACTGAAGCTTTCTTT.

This sequence joins TRBV9 and TRBJ2-1, with D possibly TRBD2 on 5 matching bases. CDR3 length equals 15 residues. The germline gives CDR1 SGDLS, CDR2 YYNGEE. Deletions cut 1 base from V and 4 bases from J, with 12 bases between. CDR3 sequence reads: CASSVTGIEYNEQFF. In DNA form, the CDR3 reads TGTGCCAGCAGCGTAACGGGGATAGAATACAATGAGCAGTTCTTC. Variable domain in full (rest from reference TRBV9 and TRBJ2-1): DSGVTQTPKHLITATGQRVTLRCSPRSGDLSVYWYQQSLDQGLQFLIQYYNGEERAKGNILERFSAQQFPDLHSELNLSSLELGDSALYFCASSVTGIEYNEQFFGPGTRLTVL.

This rearrangement joins TRBV2 to TRBJ2-6; D is perhaps TRBD1 (5 bases). The CDR3 extends over 16 amino acids. Looked up from germline, CDR1 is SNHLY and CDR2 is FYNNEI. V was shortened by 7 bases and J by 0 bases, with 13 bases between the two germline ends. CDR3 amino acids: CASTRGIFSGANVLTF. CDR3 sequence (DNA): TGTGCCAGCACTAGGGGAATCTTCTCTGGGGCCAACGTCCTGACTTTC.

The chain has TRBV15 and TRBJ2-3, with 8 bases aligning to TRBD1. Germline lookup yields CDR1 LNHNV and CDR2 YYDKDF (reference sequence). This CDR3 spans 14 amino acids. V was clipped by 1 base and J by 10 bases; unmatched bases: 7. CDR3 loop: CATSRAGQGGAQYF. CDR3 coding DNA: TGTGCCACCAGCAGAGCCGGACAGGGAGGTGCGCAGTATTTT.

V gene TRBV15 combines with J gene TRBJ1-1; D might be TRBD1 (6 bases). The ends were cut back, 4 bases at V and 4 bases at J, with 16 bases in the middle. CDR1 and CDR2 (germline): LNHNV, YYDKDF (reference sequence). The CDR3 length is 15 residues. CDR3 in amino acids: CATSKGGRPSTEAFF. In DNA form, the CDR3 reads TGTGCCACCAGCAAGGGGGGGCGCCCTAGCACTGAAGCTTTCTTT.

CDR3 DNA sequence: TGCGCCAGCAGCTTTGAGGGTACTAACTATGGCTACACCTTC. Residues: CASSFEGTNYGYTF. The chain carries TRBV5-1 and TRBJ1-2; D unclear. The ends were cut back, 2 bases at V and 0 bases at J, with 8 bases in the middle. The CDR3 extends over 14 amino acids. Germline V gene lookup returns CDR1 SGHRS and CDR2 YFSETQ.

The chain couples TRBV18 to TRBJ2-2; D is possibly TRBD1 (6 bases). This CDR3 comprises 16 residues. V lost 4 bases and J lost 5, with 17 bases in between. CDR1 is KGHSH, CDR2 LQKENI, per germline. The CDR3 sequence: CASSRLDRSRTGELFF. The CDR3 DNA sequence: TGTGCCAGCTCACGACTGGACAGATCACGGACCGGGGAGCTGTTTTTT. The complete variable domain, with remaining parts taken from reference TRBV18 and TRBJ2-2, reads NAGVMQNPRHLVRRRGQEARLRCSPMKGHSHVYWYRQLPEEGLKFMVYLQKENIIDESGMPKERFSAEFPKEGPSILRIQQVVRGDSAAYFCASSRLDRSRTGELFFGEGSRLTVL.

The V gene is TRBV15, the J gene TRBJ2-5, with D possibly TRBD1 on 6 matching bases. The germline V gene encodes CDR1 LNHNV and CDR2 YYDKDF (reference sequence). Trimming took off 3 bases at V and 5 bases at J, with 10 bases between the two ends. CDR3 size: 13 residues. The CDR3 DNA reads as TGTGCCACCAGCAGCCCAGGGGCGGAGACCCAGTACTTC. Translated, it gives CATSSPGAETQYF.

This chain connects TRBV5-1 to TRBJ2-3; possible D gene TRBD1, 6 bases. V lost 4 bases to trimming and J lost 0 bases, with 12 bases between them. Germline V gives CDR1 SGHRS, CDR2 YFSETQ. The CDR3 is 15 residues long. CDR3 sequence (DNA): TGCGCCAGCAGCCCCGGGACAAAAAGCACAGATACGCAGTATTTT. Encoded protein: CASSPGTKSTDTQYF.

V and J are TRBV2 and TRBJ1-5, with D uncertain. The CDR3 totals 13 residues. CDR1 is SNHLY and CDR2 is FYNNEI in the germline V gene. V was trimmed by 3 bases and J by 6 bases, leaving 9 bases between them. CDR3 residues: CASSEGPGQPQHF. CDR3 sequence (DNA): TGTGCCAGCAGTGAGGGTCCGGGTCAGCCCCAGCATTTT.

This rearrangement joins TRBV11-2 to TRBJ2-5; D perhaps matches TRBD2 (6 bases). The CDR3 consists of 15 residues. Germline V gene data show CDR1 as SGHAT and CDR2 as FQNNGV. Trimming took 2 bases from V and 1 from J, leaving 11 bases between them. In nucleotides, the CDR3 is TGTGCCAGCAGCTTAATCCGGGGGACCCAAGAGACCCAGTACTTC. Protein sequence: CASSLIRGTQETQYF.